Listed below are T cell receptor beta chains from one sample, sequenced in a study of blood T cell repertoires in COVID-19. Clones were sequenced by immunoSEQ multiplex PCR, and TCRdb holds only the in-frame ones, with some missing. The sample contains around 190,000 clones, 86% of which appear only once. Source material: PBMCs or T cells enriched from blood (not recorded which). Receptor source: a middle-aged woman in a cohort exposed to, infected with or recovered from COVID-19 (not recorded which). CDR3s include the opening cysteine and the closing phenylalanine or tryptophan. The D gene is left open where the match is weak. Clone size is not always given. Where it is, it says once, few, many or a class for expanded clones.

D gene: TRBD2; CDR3 length: 17; clone size: -; J gene: TRBJ2-1; V gene: TRBV4-3; CDR3 DNA: TGCGCCAGCAGCCAAGATCGAACTAGCGGGTACTACAATGAGCAGTTCTTC; CDR3 protein: CASSQDRTSGYYNEQFF
D gene: TRBD1; CDR3 length: 12; clone size: -; J gene: TRBJ2-5; V gene: TRBV5-1; CDR3 DNA: TGCGCCAGCACCCTGACAGGGAAGACCCAGTACTTC; CDR3 protein: CASTLTGKTQYF
D gene: -; CDR3 length: 15; clone size: -; J gene: TRBJ1-3; V gene: TRBV5-5; CDR3 DNA: TGTGCCAGCAGCTTGGCCCCCGGACAGGGAAACACCATATATTTT; CDR3 protein: CASSLAPGQGNTIYF
D gene: TRBD1; CDR3 length: 15; clone size: -; J gene: TRBJ1-6; V gene: TRBV5-4; CDR3 DNA: TGTGCCAGCAGCTTAGGGACAGGGGAAGGATCACCCCTCCACTTT; CDR3 protein: CASSLGTGEGSPLHF
D gene: TRBD2; CDR3 length: 15; clone size: -; J gene: TRBJ2-3; V gene: TRBV2; CDR3 DNA: TGTGCCAGCATTGGGACTAGCGGGTACACAGATACGCAGTATTTT; CDR3 protein: CASIGTSGYTDTQYF
D gene: -; CDR3 length: 14; clone size: -; J gene: TRBJ1-2; V gene: TRBV28; CDR3 DNA: TGTGCCAGCAGTTTGCTCCCTCTGGAGTATGGCTACACCTTC; CDR3 protein: CASSLLPLEYGYTF
D gene: -; CDR3 length: 14; clone size: -; J gene: TRBJ1-3; V gene: TRBV6-5; CDR3 DNA: TGTGCCAGCATGGAGAGGCGGACTGGAAACACCATATATTTT; CDR3 protein: CASMERRTGNTIYF
D gene: -; CDR3 length: 17; clone size: many; J gene: TRBJ2-3; V gene: TRBV11-3; CDR3 DNA: TGTGCCAGCAGCTTATTCCCCCGGGACTCTAGCACAGATACGCAGTATTTT; CDR3 protein: CASSLFPRDSSTDTQYF
D gene: TRBD1; CDR3 length: 15; clone size: -; J gene: TRBJ1-1; V gene: TRBV4-1; CDR3 DNA: TGCGCCAGCAGCCAGAGGACAGGCGGCTGGACTGAAGCTTTCTTT; CDR3 protein: CASSQRTGGWTEAFF
D gene: -; CDR3 length: 13; clone size: -; J gene: TRBJ1-2; V gene: TRBV28; CDR3 DNA: TGTGCCAGCAGGGGGGGGGTAAACCATGGCTACACCTTC; CDR3 protein: CASRGGVNHGYTF
D gene: TRBD1; CDR3 length: 14; clone size: once; J gene: TRBJ2-7; V gene: TRBV7-2; CDR3 DNA: TGTGCCAGCAGCTTTTGGGACAGTCCCTACGAGCAGTACTTC; CDR3 protein: CASSFWDSPYEQYF
D gene: TRBD1; CDR3 length: 14; clone size: -; J gene: TRBJ1-2; V gene: TRBV4-1; CDR3 DNA: TGCGCCAGCAGCTCCCGACAGGGGGGATATGGCTACACCTTC; CDR3 protein: CASSSRQGGYGYTF
D gene: TRBD2; CDR3 length: 15; clone size: -; J gene: TRBJ2-7; V gene: TRBV24-1; CDR3 DNA: TGTGCCACCAGTGATTTGGGGACTAGTGTCAACGAGCAGTACTTC; CDR3 protein: CATSDLGTSVNEQYF
D gene: -; CDR3 length: 16; clone size: -; J gene: TRBJ2-3; V gene: TRBV7-6; CDR3 DNA: TGTGCCAGCAGCTTAACAGAGACTAGGCGCACAAATACGCAGTATTTT; CDR3 protein: CASSLTETRRTNTQYF
D gene: TRBD2; CDR3 length: 15; clone size: -; J gene: TRBJ2-2; V gene: TRBV19; CDR3 DNA: TGTGCCAGTTCCGGACTAGCGGGAGTTACCGGGGAGCTGTTTTTT; CDR3 protein: CASSGLAGVTGELFF
D gene: TRBD2; CDR3 length: 18; clone size: -; J gene: TRBJ2-1; V gene: TRBV7-2; CDR3 DNA: TGTGCCAGCAGCTCATCAAACCCCAGCGGGAGGGGTCGTCATGAGCAGTTCTTC; CDR3 protein: CASSSSNPSGRGRHEQFF
D gene: -; CDR3 length: 14; clone size: -; J gene: TRBJ1-4; V gene: TRBV19; CDR3 DNA: TGTGCCAGTAGTATAGGACTCACGGGGGAAAAACTGTTTTTT; CDR3 protein: CASSIGLTGEKLFF
D gene: TRBD1; CDR3 length: 13; clone size: -; J gene: TRBJ2-5; V gene: TRBV27; CDR3 DNA: TGTGCCAGCAGCCCTCGGACAGGGGTGTCCCAGTACTTC; CDR3 protein: CASSPRTGVSQYF
D gene: -; CDR3 length: 12; clone size: -; J gene: TRBJ2-7; V gene: TRBV5-6; CDR3 DNA: TGTGCCAGCAGCTTCGGTTCCTACGAGCAGTACTTC; CDR3 protein: CASSFGSYEQYF
D gene: -; CDR3 length: 14; clone size: -; J gene: TRBJ2-4; V gene: TRBV5-1; CDR3 DNA: TGCGCCAGCAGCACCGAGACACCTGAACTAGAGCAGTACTTC; CDR3 protein: CASSTETPELEQYF
D gene: -; CDR3 length: 14; clone size: -; J gene: TRBJ2-3; V gene: TRBV10-1; CDR3 DNA: TGCGCCAGCAGTGAGACACCGGGTCAGGATACGCAGTATTTT; CDR3 protein: CASSETPGQDTQYF
D gene: TRBD2; CDR3 length: 16; clone size: -; J gene: TRBJ2-7; V gene: TRBV2; CDR3 DNA: TGTGCCAGCAGTGAAGCTGGGGGGGAACCTCGGACGGAGCAGTACTTC; CDR3 protein: CASSEAGGEPRTEQYF
D gene: -; CDR3 length: 14; clone size: -; J gene: TRBJ1-2; V gene: TRBV7-2; CDR3 DNA: TGTGCCAGCAGCTCGACAGATGCTAACTATGGCTACACCTTC; CDR3 protein: CASSSTDANYGYTF
D gene: -; CDR3 length: 15; clone size: -; J gene: TRBJ2-7; V gene: TRBV7-6; CDR3 DNA: TGTGCCAGCAGCTCAAACTTGGACTGGTACTACGAGCAGTACTTC; CDR3 protein: CASSSNLDWYYEQYF
D gene: -; CDR3 length: 14; clone size: -; J gene: TRBJ2-2; V gene: TRBV11-2; CDR3 DNA: TGTGCCAGCAGTTTGTCCGGAGGGATAAGGGAGCTGTTTTTT; CDR3 protein: CASSLSGGIRELFF
D gene: TRBD2; CDR3 length: 18; clone size: -; J gene: TRBJ2-7; V gene: TRBV10-3; CDR3 DNA: TGTGCCATCAGTAAGACCGGGACTAGCGGGGGTTGGGCCTACGAGCAGTACTTC; CDR3 protein: CAISKTGTSGGWAYEQYF
D gene: -; CDR3 length: 15; clone size: -; J gene: TRBJ2-3; V gene: TRBV7-6; CDR3 DNA: TGTGCCAGCAGCGAGGACGTGGGGCGCACAGATACGCAGTATTTT; CDR3 protein: CASSEDVGRTDTQYF
D gene: -; CDR3 length: 13; clone size: -; J gene: TRBJ1-6; V gene: TRBV10-1; CDR3 DNA: TGCGCCAGCAGAGCACAGGTTAATTCACCCCTCCACTTT; CDR3 protein: CASRAQVNSPLHF
D gene: -; CDR3 length: 14; clone size: -; J gene: TRBJ1-4; V gene: TRBV28; CDR3 DNA: TGTGCCAGCAGGATCTCAGGCATTGGTGAAAAACTGTTTTTT; CDR3 protein: CASRISGIGEKLFF
D gene: TRBD2; CDR3 length: 16; clone size: -; J gene: TRBJ2-5; V gene: TRBV5-6; CDR3 DNA: TGTGCCAGCAGCTCCCGAGCTACTAGCGGGGGACCTACAAGGTACTTC; CDR3 protein: CASSSRATSGGPTRYF
D gene: -; CDR3 length: 15; clone size: -; J gene: TRBJ1-2; V gene: TRBV10-3; CDR3 DNA: TGTGCCATCAGTGAGCCTCAGGGCTTCGGCTATGGCTACACCTTC; CDR3 protein: CAISEPQGFGYGYTF
D gene: -; CDR3 length: 14; clone size: once; J gene: TRBJ1-1; V gene: TRBV30; CDR3 DNA: TGTGCCTGGAGTAGTGGGCAGGGAGGGACTGAAGCTTTCTTT; CDR3 protein: CAWSSGQGGTEAFF
D gene: TRBD1; CDR3 length: 14; clone size: -; J gene: TRBJ1-2; V gene: TRBV29-1; CDR3 DNA: TGCAGCGTTGAAGAACAGGGGGATAACTATGGCTACACCTTC; CDR3 protein: CSVEEQGDNYGYTF
D gene: TRBD1; CDR3 length: 15; clone size: -; J gene: TRBJ2-1; V gene: TRBV5-4; CDR3 DNA: TGTGCCAGCAGCGCGGACAGGGGCTCCTACAATGAGCAGTTCTTC; CDR3 protein: CASSADRGSYNEQFF
D gene: TRBD1; CDR3 length: 12; clone size: -; J gene: TRBJ2-1; V gene: TRBV24-1; CDR3 DNA: TGTGCCACCAGGGGGACAGGGAATGAGCAGTTCTTC; CDR3 protein: CATRGTGNEQFF
D gene: TRBD1; CDR3 length: 15; clone size: -; J gene: TRBJ1-1; V gene: TRBV5-4; CDR3 DNA: TGTGCCAGCAGCTTGTGGAGGACAGGGGGCACTGAAGCTTTCTTT; CDR3 protein: CASSLWRTGGTEAFF
D gene: -; CDR3 length: 15; clone size: -; J gene: TRBJ1-1; V gene: TRBV9; CDR3 DNA: TGTGCCAGCAGCGTAGATCCGGACATGAACACTGAAGCTTTCTTT; CDR3 protein: CASSVDPDMNTEAFF
D gene: TRBD1; CDR3 length: 16; clone size: -; J gene: TRBJ1-2; V gene: TRBV11-2; CDR3 DNA: TGTGCCAGCAGCTTTAGGGGCGGCGCAGGGGGGAGAGGCTACACCTTC; CDR3 protein: CASSFRGGAGGRGYTF
D gene: TRBD1; CDR3 length: 14; clone size: -; J gene: TRBJ2-5; V gene: TRBV2; CDR3 DNA: TGTGCCAGCAGTCCCGGACAGGGTTTGAAGACCCAGTACTTC; CDR3 protein: CASSPGQGLKTQYF
D gene: TRBD2; CDR3 length: 16; clone size: -; J gene: TRBJ2-1; V gene: TRBV3-1/TRBV3-2; CDR3 DNA: TGTGCCAGCAGCCAAATCGATCGCGGGGGGGCCAGTCAGAAGTTCTTC; CDR3 protein: CASSQIDRGGASQKFF
D gene: -; CDR3 length: 14; clone size: -; J gene: TRBJ1-6; V gene: TRBV6-5; CDR3 DNA: TGTGCCAGCAGTTACGGGGGGGGCAATTCACCCCTCCACTTT; CDR3 protein: CASSYGGGNSPLHF
D gene: TRBD1; CDR3 length: 14; clone size: -; J gene: TRBJ1-2; V gene: TRBV27; CDR3 DNA: TGTGCCAGCAGTCCGTTGACAGGGGGCGATGGCTACACCTTC; CDR3 protein: CASSPLTGGDGYTF
D gene: -; CDR3 length: 13; clone size: -; J gene: TRBJ1-6; V gene: TRBV2; CDR3 DNA: TGTGCCGTCCTAATAGCCGGCCTGGAGACCCTCCACTTT; CDR3 protein: CAVLIAGLETLHF
D gene: TRBD1; CDR3 length: 15; clone size: -; J gene: TRBJ2-2; V gene: TRBV5-5; CDR3 DNA: TGTGCCAGCAGGACACAGGGGGGTTACACCGGGGAGCTGTTTTTT; CDR3 protein: CASRTQGGYTGELFF
D gene: -; CDR3 length: 13; clone size: -; J gene: TRBJ1-2; V gene: TRBV28; CDR3 DNA: TGTGCCAGCAGTGCCAGAGGGCTTCGCAGCTACACCTTC; CDR3 protein: CASSARGLRSYTF
D gene: -; CDR3 length: 13; clone size: -; J gene: TRBJ2-7; V gene: TRBV6-1; CDR3 DNA: TGTGCCAGCAGTGACCCTTTTACCTACGAGCAGTACTTC; CDR3 protein: CASSDPFTYEQYF
D gene: TRBD2; CDR3 length: 17; clone size: -; J gene: TRBJ2-2; V gene: TRBV5-6; CDR3 DNA: TGTGCCAGCAGCTTGGGGCGGACTAGCGGGAGAGCCGGGGAGCTGTTTTTT; CDR3 protein: CASSLGRTSGRAGELFF
D gene: TRBD1; CDR3 length: 17; clone size: few; J gene: TRBJ1-3; V gene: TRBV11-3; CDR3 DNA: TGTGCCAGCAGCTTATCGGACAGGGGAACATCTGGAAACACCATATATTTT; CDR3 protein: CASSLSDRGTSGNTIYF
D gene: TRBD1; CDR3 length: 16; clone size: -; J gene: TRBJ1-5; V gene: TRBV10-2; CDR3 DNA: TGCGCCAGCAGTCCGGGACAGGAGTATAGCAATCAGCCCCAGCATTTT; CDR3 protein: CASSPGQEYSNQPQHF
D gene: -; CDR3 length: 11; clone size: -; J gene: TRBJ2-1; V gene: TRBV11-3; CDR3 DNA: TGTGCCAGCAGCTTAAAGGTAGCGGAGTTCTTC; CDR3 protein: CASSLKVAEFF
D gene: TRBD1; CDR3 length: 16; clone size: -; J gene: TRBJ1-6; V gene: TRBV23-1; CDR3 DNA: TGCGCCAGCGGATATGCCCGGGGGACAGATAATTCACCCCTCCACTTT; CDR3 protein: CASGYARGTDNSPLHF
D gene: TRBD1; CDR3 length: 12; clone size: -; J gene: TRBJ1-1; V gene: TRBV9; CDR3 DNA: TGTGCCAGCGGGACAGGGACCACTGAAGCTTTCTTT; CDR3 protein: CASGTGTTEAFF
D gene: -; CDR3 length: 15; clone size: -; J gene: TRBJ2-3; V gene: TRBV11-3; CDR3 DNA: TGTGCCAGCAGCTTTGGCGGAACTAGCACAGATACGCAGTATTTT; CDR3 protein: CASSFGGTSTDTQYF
D gene: -; CDR3 length: 13; clone size: -; J gene: TRBJ1-1; V gene: TRBV10-2; CDR3 DNA: TGCGCCAGCAGTGAGGGGAGGAACACTGAAGCTTTCTTT; CDR3 protein: CASSEGRNTEAFF
D gene: TRBD1; CDR3 length: 16; clone size: -; J gene: TRBJ2-5; V gene: TRBV7-2; CDR3 DNA: TGTGCCAGCAGCTTAGAGCCCAGGGGGCTCGGAGAGACCCAGTACTTC; CDR3 protein: CASSLEPRGLGETQYF